This entry is about one T cell receptor beta chain. Its antigen is currently not known. No base-level quality is on record; no much larger clone is a single base apart. The immunoSEQ Assay, a bias-controlled multiplex PCR, was used to amplify TCRbeta CDR3 regions from genomic DNA. Per the source publication's procedure: The number of nucleated cells in each sample was estimated by amplification of reference gene primers within the assay. Sequence reads were collapsed and filtered to measure the absolute abundance of every unique TCRbeta CDR3 rearrangement. For each sample, productive Simpson clonality was calculated by taking the square root of Simpson's diversity index across productive rearrangements. TCRdb took this table from immuneACCESS and kept in-frame rearrangements with V and J called. Such tables lack part of the clones; where checked against another copy, unresolved V genes explain under half of the gap, and the rest is unexplained. V and J calls and clone size are copied from that table; D and trimming were computed from the DNA. A total of 200,000 to 250,000 clones appear in this sample, 83% of them only once. The ten largest clones add up to approximately 4.8% of the sample.

Participants in the prospective study were aged about 18 to 90 years, lived in under 30 United States geographic areas, and enrolled through a virtual design. To assign participants to cohorts, the prospective study relied on clinical history that participants themselves reported in a screening survey and a study questionnaire. Exposed participants were defined as having been in contact with someone with a PCR-confirmed or clinician-diagnosed COVID-19 case within 2 weeks of study entry. In the prospective study, whole blood, serum and a nasopharyngeal or oropharyngeal swab were collected from each participant by mobile phlebotomists. Over an approximately 2-month period, participants in the prospective study had the option of providing additional blood draws and questionnaires. Blood samples from the prospective study were shipped frozen or at room temperature prior to DNA extraction. Looking up the germline V gene (reference sequence) yields CDR1 PRHDT and CDR2 FYEKMQ. CDR3 length: 16 amino acids, cysteine to phenylalanine. Solely the CDR3 DNA is kept, with 48 bases framed from the first base. V is cut back by 0 bases and J by 1 base, with 4 bases in the junction unmatched.

This record belongs to a study of blood T cell repertoires in COVID-19 (dated by TCRdb to about 2020). At the level of the whole study: The collaborator samples originated in the United States, Italy and Spain and spanned the acute and convalescent phases of COVID-19. The prospective study material was composed of cDNA or gDNA derived from T cells, B-cell-depleted T cells, or PBMCs. The dataset comprised deeply sampled blood TCRbeta repertoires from subjects exposed to, actively infected with, or recovered from COVID-19. The repertoires were released in a freely available public database intended as a resource for research on the immune response to SARS-CoV-2. Samples were obtained from the ongoing ImmuneRACE study (first 160 participants) and from some 1,300 subjects provided by 6 global collaborators. A de-identified subject ID, COVID-19 status, age in years and sex were almost always included in the sample metadata. Where HLA class I and class II types were available, the types were taken from metadata supplied by the sample provider, not from assay-based typing. Study-wide findings and limitations: The quantity of clinical and demographic metadata differed by source and by participant and was supplied without curation.

The chain is made from TRBV13 and TRBJ1-1; 8 junctional bases match TRBD1. This receptor was obtained from a woman aged 50 to 65 who had been exposed to COVID-19. Sequencing input: PBMCs or T cells enriched from blood (not recorded which). The CDR3 reads CASSLGTGARNTEAFF. DNA sequence: TGTGCCAGCAGCTTAGGGACAGGGGCTCGGAACACTGAAGCTTTCTTT.